This T cell receptor beta chain was sequenced during a study of T cell responses to AZD1222 COVID-19 vaccine. In the case of this clone: What it binds is not known. Other DNA sequences from this sample encode an identical CDR3 as well.

This CDR3 has 15 residues. The V end was cut by 2 bases, the J end by 0 bases, with 5 bases between. Germline CDR1 and CDR2: LNHDA and SQIVND (reference sequence). TCRdb's table, derived via immunoSEQ multiplex PCR, lists solely in-frame clones and lacks some. The sample yields about 180,000 clones, approximately 86% seen once. Study-wide results and caveats: The repertoires were collected only after the peak T cell response. Baseline seropositivity occurred in only six AZD1222 recipients.

This clonotype originated in an adult in good health. The gene calls are TRBV19 and TRBJ2-6, with D unresolved. This specimen was peripheral blood, taken on day 0 of AZD1222 vaccination. The CDR3 bases are TGTGCCAGTAGTATATTGGGCTCTGGGGCCAACGTCCTGACTTTC. Protein product: CASSILGSGANVLTF.